Listed here are 28 T cell receptor beta chains from one sample, sequenced in a study of cytomegalovirus exposure and HLA in healthy donors (dated 2017 in TCRdb). The library came from the immunoSEQ multiplex PCR assay. A mixture of 60 forward primers for TCR Vbeta segments and 13 reverse primers for TCR Jbeta segments was used in the multiplex PCR. TCRdb provides this immuneACCESS table in a form limited to in-frame rearrangements. Some clones are lacking; in checked studies, under half of them reflect an unresolved V gene, and why the rest are absent is not known. In all, the sample holds more than 150,000 clones, and 80% of those were seen once. The top ten constitute under 2% of the sample. The sequencing input was PBMCs. The receptors stem from a woman aged 30 to 39 in good health and CMV-seronegative.

This rearrangement joins TRBV5-6 to TRBJ1-2; a weak D match, TRBD1 (6 bases). The CDR3 extends over 15 amino acids. Germline V lookup: CDR1 SGHDT, CDR2 YYEEEE. Between the trimmed V and J ends, which lost 4 bases and 5 bases, there was a span of 18 bases. The CDR3 DNA reads as TGTGCCAGCAGCCCCCAGACCGAAGGGGGTTATGGCTACACCTTC. It yields the protein CASSPQTEGGYGYTF.

The V call is TRBV4-3, the J call TRBJ2-7, with D unresolved. The length of the CDR3 is 15 residues. Looked up from germline, CDR1 is LGHNA and CDR2 is YSLEER. The V and J ends lost 0 bases and 9 bases respectively, with 18 bases between them. DNA for the CDR3: TGCGCCAGCAGCCAAGATGTTCGCGGCTCCACCGGGCAGTACTTC. Encoded protein: CASSQDVRGSTGQYF.

The genes are TRBV2 and TRBJ2-5; the D gene is possibly TRBD1 (5 bases). Between the trimmed V and J ends, which lost 1 base and 3 bases, there was a span of 6 bases. CDR1 is SNHLY, CDR2 FYNNEI, per germline. The CDR3 spans 13 residues. CDR3 sequence reads: CASSEGQKETQYF. CDR3 DNA: TGTGCCAGCAGTGAAGGACAGAAAGAGACCCAGTACTTC. Filled out from reference TRBV2 and TRBJ2-5, the complete variable domain reads EPEVTQTPSHQVTQMGQEVILRCVPISNHLYFYWYRQILGQKVEFLVSFYNNEISEKSEIFDDQFSVERPDGSNFTLKIRSTKLEDSAMYFCASSEGQKETQYFGPGTRLLVL.

In its sample, this clone was seen once. This rearrangement joins TRBV2 to TRBJ2-7; D gene ambiguous. Germline loops: CDR1 SNHLY, CDR2 FYNNEI. V shed 5 bases and J shed 1 base, with 9 bases lying between them. This CDR3 contains 13 residues. The DNA of the CDR3 is TGTGCCAGCAGTCAAACAGAGTCCTACGAGCAGTACTTC. Encoded protein: CASSQTESYEQYF.

CDR3 DNA sequence: TGTGCCAGTAGTCCCGGGGGAGGACGCAGTGGTGGCTACACCTTC. Translation: CASSPGGGRSGGYTF. This rearrangement joins TRBV19 to TRBJ1-2; a possible D gene is TRBD1 (5 bases). Trimming cost V 5 bases and J 7 bases, with 20 bases left between them. The germline gives CDR1 LNHDA, CDR2 SQIVND (reference sequence). This CDR3 has 15 amino acids.

The chain joins TRBV27 to TRBJ2-7; maybe TRBD2 (5 bases). The CDR3 consists of 15 residues. V was pared by 5 bases and J by 0 bases, with 14 bases between. Germline V gene sequence: CDR1 MNHEY, CDR2 SMNVEV (reference sequence). The CDR3 sequence is CASSREGLSSYEQYF. The CDR3 DNA follows: TGTGCCAGCAGTCGCGAGGGTTTATCCTCCTACGAGCAGTACTTC.

The rearrangement uses TRBV6-5 and TRBJ2-3, with D possibly being TRBD2 (5 bases). CDR1 is MNHEY and CDR2 is SVGAGI in the germline V gene. V shed 0 bases and J shed 5 bases, with 15 bases lying between them. This CDR3 contains 16 residues. The CDR3 nucleotides read TGTGCCAGCAGTTACTCGATCCCGGGGTACAAAGATACGCAGTATTTT. Its translation: CASSYSIPGYKDTQYF.

The chain employs TRBV18 and TRBJ1-2; 9 bases line up with TRBD1. Germline V gene lookup returns CDR1 KGHSH and CDR2 LQKENI. V trimming: 4 bases; J trimming: 1 base; junction bases outside the gene matches: 16. The CDR3 runs 19 residues. CDR3 DNA sequence: TGTGCCAGCTCACTTGAGGGTCCCGGGACAGGGATAGATAACTATGGCTACACCTTC. Amino acid sequence: CASSLEGPGTGIDNYGYTF.

The rearrangement joins TRBV27 to TRBJ1-4; D is perhaps TRBD1 (5 bases). The V and J ends lost 5 bases and 5 bases respectively, with 15 bases between them. Germline V CDR1 and CDR2: MNHEY, SMNVEV (reference sequence). There are 15 residues in the CDR3. The CDR3 loop reads CASSPMGGMNEKLFF. In DNA form, the CDR3 reads TGTGCCAGCAGTCCCATGGGGGGTATGAATGAAAAACTGTTTTTT. The complete variable domain, with remaining parts taken from reference TRBV27 and TRBJ1-4, reads EAQVTQNPRYLITVTGKKLTVTCSQNMNHEYMSWYRQDPGLGLRQIYYSMNVEVTDKGDVPEGYKVSRKEKRNFPLILESPSPNQTSLYFCASSPMGGMNEKLFFGSGTQLSVL.

This clone was seen only a few times. CDR3 sequence reads: CASSVSRAGNEKLFF. The CDR3 bases are TGTGCCAGCAGCGTATCGAGGGCGGGTAATGAAAAACTGTTTTTT. The chain joins TRBV9 to TRBJ1-4; D is ambiguous. Trimming took 1 base from V and 4 from J, leaving 11 bases between them. The CDR3 is 15 residues long. Germline CDR1 is SGDLS and CDR2 is YYNGEE.

The gene calls are TRBV6-5 and TRBJ2-5; TRBD1 matches 10 bases. In germline, CDR1 is MNHEY, CDR2 SVGAGI. J lost 9 bases, V lost 7 bases, and 11 bases had no gene match. The CDR3 contains 14 residues. CDR3: CASTGTGDKRPQYF. Written as DNA, the CDR3 is TGTGCCAGCACCGGGACAGGGGACAAGAGACCCCAGTACTTC.

This clone came up once. The chain has TRBV5-6 and TRBJ2-7, with D possibly being TRBD1 (6 bases). Germline values: CDR1 SGHDT, CDR2 YYEEEE. V was shortened by 4 bases and J by 4 bases, with 15 bases between the two germline ends. The CDR3 has 14 amino acids. CDR3 sequence (DNA): TGTGCCAGCAGCCTTACGGACAGTAGTTACGAGCAGTACTTC. Translated, it gives CASSLTDSSYEQYF.

The chain uses TRBV25-1 and TRBJ2-5, with D unclear. This CDR3 comprises 11 residues. Germline CDR1 reads MGHDK; CDR2 reads SYGVNS. V was shortened by 6 bases and J by 4 bases, with 6 bases between the two germline ends. CDR3 loop: CASSLLETQYF. The DNA of the CDR3 is TGTGCCAGCAGCCTACTAGAGACCCAGTACTTC.

This chain uses TRBV5-1 with TRBJ1-1, with 7 bases aligning to TRBD1. Unmatched junction bases numbered 8, after V lost 0 bases and J lost 0 bases. Germline CDR1 SGHRS, CDR2 YFSETQ. This CDR3 is built from 17 residues. This chain's CDR3 is CASSLGLTGALNTEAFF. The CDR3 coding sequence is TGCGCCAGCAGCTTGGGGCTTACAGGGGCCCTGAACACTGAAGCTTTCTTT.

The chain joins TRBV4-2 to TRBJ2-5; 9 bases match TRBD1. Germline CDR1 LGHNA, CDR2 YNFKEQ. V shed 4 bases and J 9 bases; nucleotides not matched to a gene: 15. The CDR3 consists of 16 residues. The CDR3 sequence is CASSRPPGQGTGAQYF. For the CDR3, the DNA is TGTGCCAGCAGCCGCCCCCCCGGACAGGGGACCGGAGCCCAGTACTTC.

This clone came up once. The chain carries TRBV7-6 and TRBJ1-5, with 8 bases lining up with TRBD1. The CDR3 runs to 14 residues. Germline loops: CDR1 SGHVS, CDR2 FNYEAQ. The J segment lost 4 bases and the V segment lost 5 bases, leaving 4 bases of the junction unmatched. The CDR3 DNA sequence: TGTGCCAGCAGCCGCAGGGGGCCTAATCAGCCCCAGCATTTT. Translation gives CASSRRGPNQPQHF. Full variable domain (rest looked up from reference TRBV7-6 and TRBJ1-5): GAGVSQSPRYKVTKRGQDVALRCDPISGHVSLYWYRQALGQGPEFLTYFNYEAQQDKSGLPNDRFSAERPEGSISTLTIQRTEQRDSAMYRCASSRRGPNQPQHFGDGTRLSIL.

This clone was found once. This chain links TRBV2 with TRBJ2-1; the match to TRBD1 covers 10 bases. Germline V gene sequence: CDR1 SNHLY, CDR2 FYNNEI. This CDR3 region has 14 residues. The V segment lost 10 bases and the J segment 3 bases; nucleotides outside the gene matches: 6. CDR3 residues: CATRGDRGYNEQFF. CDR3 nucleotides: TGTGCCACCAGGGGGGACAGGGGCTACAATGAGCAGTTCTTC.

V gene TRBV5-1 combines with J gene TRBJ1-1, with TRBD1 matching over 8 bases. Germline V lookup: CDR1 SGHRS, CDR2 YFSETQ. CDR3 length: 15 amino acids. The V segment lost 3 bases and the J segment 3 bases; nucleotides outside the gene matches: 7. CDR3 residues: CASSSQGVTDTEAFF. CDR3 bases: TGCGCCAGCAGCTCACAGGGGGTTACGGACACTGAAGCTTTCTTT.

The V gene is TRBV4-2, the J gene TRBJ2-1; 8 bases align to TRBD2. V was clipped by 0 bases and J by 6 bases; unmatched bases: 7. CDR3 length: 16 amino acids. CDR1 is LGHNA and CDR2 is YNFKEQ in the germline V gene. CDR3 protein: CASSQDLTGGRNEQFF. Here the CDR3 DNA reads TGTGCCAGCAGCCAAGATCTAACGGGGGGGCGCAATGAGCAGTTCTTC.

The chain is built from TRBV6-5 and TRBJ1-2; tentative D call: TRBD1 (6 bases). This CDR3 has 15 amino acids. CDR1 and CDR2 from the germline V gene are MNHEY and SVGAGI. Trimming took 5 bases from V and 10 from J, leaving 23 bases between them. CDR3 nucleotides: TGTGCCAGCAGTCCAGGGGCGCTAATAGCTGCTGACTACACCTTC. Translation: CASSPGALIAADYTF.

The V gene is TRBV5-1, the J gene TRBJ1-2, with D possibly TRBD1 on 5 matching bases. Deletions cut 5 bases from V and 5 bases from J, with 25 bases between. The V gene's germline CDR1 is SGHRS and CDR2 YFSETQ. This CDR3 spans 17 amino acids. The CDR3 loop is CASSFGGLSALRYGYTF. In nucleotides, the CDR3 is TGCGCCAGCAGTTTCGGGGGACTCTCCGCTTTAAGATATGGCTACACCTTC.

This clone was recorded once. J is TRBJ1-1 and V is TRBV27; 7 bases agree with TRBD1. The CDR3 runs to 16 residues. V gave up 6 bases and J gave up 2 bases; unmatched junction bases: 12. The germline V gene has CDR1 MNHEY and CDR2 SMNVEV (reference sequence). The CDR3 region is CASRTDRDRLNTEAFF. The CDR3 DNA sequence: TGTGCCAGCAGGACAGACAGGGATAGACTAAACACTGAAGCTTTCTTT.

The chain is built from TRBV4-3 and TRBJ2-7, with 10 bases aligning to TRBD2. The J segment lost 4 bases and the V segment lost 0 bases, leaving 9 bases of the junction unmatched. The CDR3 covers 17 residues. Germline CDR1 LGHNA, CDR2 YSLEER. CDR3 loop: CASSQEAEPSGGYEQYF. The CDR3 bases are TGCGCCAGCAGCCAAGAGGCAGAGCCTAGCGGGGGTTACGAGCAGTACTTC.

The rearrangement links TRBV18 to TRBJ1-2; the match to TRBD1 covers 7 bases. Per the germline V gene, CDR1 is KGHSH and CDR2 is LQKENI. The CDR3 consists of 15 residues. V gave up 3 bases and J gave up 4 bases; unmatched junction bases: 8. Written as DNA, the CDR3 is TGTGCCAGCTCACCCCAGACAGGGATTGTCTATGGCTACACCTTC. Protein sequence: CASSPQTGIVYGYTF. Variable domain in full (rest from reference TRBV18 and TRBJ1-2): NAGVMQNPRHLVRRRGQEARLRCSPMKGHSHVYWYRQLPEEGLKFMVYLQKENIIDESGMPKERFSAEFPKEGPSILRIQQVVRGDSAAYFCASSPQTGIVYGYTFGSGTRLTVV.

The J gene is TRBJ2-7, the V gene TRBV5-5; D gene ambiguous. This CDR3 has 16 residues. Trimming pared 0 bases from V and 0 bases from J, leaving 13 bases between. CDR1 and CDR2 (germline): SGHKS, YYEKEE (reference sequence). Here the CDR3 reads CASSLVFSYSSYEQYF. CDR3 nucleotides: TGTGCCAGCAGCTTGGTGTTTAGTTACAGCTCCTACGAGCAGTACTTC.

The V gene is TRBV5-1, the J gene TRBJ1-3, with D possibly TRBD1 on 6 matching bases. The CDR3 has 19 residues. The V gene lost 7 bases and the J gene lost 2 bases, with 28 bases spanning the gap. From germline, CDR1 is SGHRS and CDR2 YFSETQ. Here the CDR3 DNA reads TGCGCCAGCGCCCCCGAGGGACAAGGTATCCCAAACCCTGGAAACACCATATATTTT. Its protein is CASAPEGQGIPNPGNTIYF. The whole variable domain, filled in from reference TRBV5-1 and TRBJ1-3, reads KAGVTQTPRYLIKTRGQQVTLSCSPISGHRSVSWYQQTPGQGLQFLFEYFSETQRNKGNFPGRFSGRQFSNSRSEMNVSTLELGDSALYLCASAPEGQGIPNPGNTIYFGEGSWLTVV.

The chain uses TRBV5-5 and TRBJ1-1; TRBD1 is a possible D gene (6 bases). The CDR3 has 13 amino acids. V lost 6 bases to trimming and J lost 4 bases, with 13 bases between them. Germline V lookup: CDR1 SGHKS, CDR2 YYEKEE (reference sequence). CDR3 amino acids: CASNQQGITEAFF. DNA of the CDR3: TGTGCCAGCAACCAACAGGGTATCACTGAAGCTTTCTTT.

The chain recombines TRBV5-1 with TRBJ2-1; 10 nucleotides line up with TRBD2. This CDR3 is built from 15 residues. Looked up from germline, CDR1 is SGHRS and CDR2 is YFSETQ. V trimming: 0 bases; J trimming: 10 bases; junction bases outside the gene matches: 7. In DNA form, the CDR3 reads TGCGCCAGCAGCTTGGAAATAGCGGGGGGCGACGAGCAGTTCTTC. Residues: CASSLEIAGGDEQFF.